Listed here are 11 T cell receptor beta chains from one sample, sequenced in a study of blood T cells in healthy people across ages. Primed by a sample-barcoded 5' primer and a J-beta primer mix, a second PCR proceeded for roughly 6 to 12 cycles. TCRdb itself ran the 5' RACE reads through MiXCR, one entry per CDR3 protein. The table has about 1.1 million distinct CDR3 sequences, roughly two fifths seen once. Sequencing input: blood. Receptors originate from a man younger than 35 in good health.

The chain joins TRBV20-1 to TRBJ1-4; D is possibly TRBD1 (6 bases). The CDR3 is 13 amino acids. V lost 3 bases, J lost 8 bases, and 13 bases lay in between. Germline V gene lookup returns CDR1 DFQATT and CDR2 SNEGSKA (reference sequence). CDR3 sequence reads: CSASGPGGEKLFF. In DNA form, the CDR3 reads TGCAGTGCTAGTGGGCCCGGGGGCGAAAAACTGTTTTTT.

The chain has TRBV27 and TRBJ2-1; 8 bases are a match to TRBD2. After removal of 6 bases from V and 5 bases from J, the junction contained 15 bases not matched to a gene. The CDR3 contains 17 residues. Per the germline V gene, CDR1 is MNHEY and CDR2 is SMNVEV (reference sequence). The chain's CDR3 is CASSSGTRKRAHNEQFF. The CDR3 coding sequence is TGTGCCAGCAGCTCCGGGACTAGGAAAAGGGCCCACAATGAGCAGTTCTTC.

The chain recombines TRBV30 with TRBJ1-2; maybe TRBD1 (6 bases). V was trimmed by 0 bases and J by 2 bases, leaving 10 bases between them. Per germline, CDR1 GTSNPN and CDR2 SVGIG (reference sequence). This CDR3 has 14 residues. The CDR3 loop reads CAWSVPGANYGYTF. The CDR3 DNA sequence: TGTGCCTGGAGTGTACCGGGGGCGAACTATGGCTACACCTTC. Full variable domain (missing parts from reference TRBV30 and TRBJ1-2): SQTIHQWPATLVQPVGSPLSLECTVEGTSNPNLYWYRQAAGRGLQLLFYSVGIGQISSEVPQNLSASRPQDRQFILSSKKLLLSDSGFYLCAWSVPGANYGYTFGSGTRLTVV.

Only a few counts were recorded for this clonotype. V and J are TRBV7-9 and TRBJ1-4; TRBD1 is a possible D gene (5 bases). With 5 bases removed from V and 7 bases from J, the gap between germline ends came to 17 bases. The CDR3 runs to 15 residues. Germline V gene data show CDR1 as SEHNR and CDR2 as FQNEAQ (reference sequence). The CDR3 reads CASSLQGKSPEKLFF. CDR3 DNA sequence: TGTGCCAGCAGCCTCCAGGGAAAGAGCCCTGAAAAACTGTTTTTT.

This clonotype has only a few counts. The chain is built from TRBV6-2 or TRBV6-3 and TRBJ2-2; D gene uncertain. This CDR3 region has 14 residues. Germline-derived CDR1 and CDR2 are MNHEY and SVGEGT. Trimming pared 2 bases from V and 4 bases from J, leaving 8 bases between. CDR3 sequence reads: CASSYPEPTGELFF. CDR3 DNA sequence: TGTGCCAGCAGTTACCCAGAACCCACCGGGGAGCTGTTTTTT.

Only a few counts were recorded for this clonotype. The chain is built from TRBV20-1 and TRBJ1-2, with no clear D. CDR1 and CDR2 from the germline V gene are DFQATT and SNEGSKA (reference sequence). This CDR3 has 12 amino acids. With 0 bases removed from V and 8 bases from J, the gap between germline ends came to 10 bases. CDR3 amino acids: CSARDGEDGYTF. CDR3 nucleotide sequence: TGCAGTGCTAGAGATGGGGAGGACGGCTACACCTTC.

This clonotype was detected only a few times. The V call is TRBV5-6, the J call TRBJ2-7, with D tentatively TRBD1 (6 bases). Deletions cut 4 bases from V and 7 bases from J, with 21 bases between. The CDR3 has 15 residues. Germline CDR1 SGHDT, CDR2 YYEEEE. As DNA, the CDR3 is TGTGCCAGCAGCGTAACAGGGTATCTTTACAATGAGCAGTACTTC. This translates into CASSVTGYLYNEQYF.

The chain carries TRBV3-1 and TRBJ1-2; D is unresolved. Between the trimmed V and J ends, which lost 4 bases and 0 bases, there was a span of 18 bases. Germline CDR1 LGHDT, CDR2 YNNKEL (reference sequence). The CDR3 consists of 17 residues. The CDR3 protein is CASSLIISPRANYGYTF. DNA of the CDR3: TGTGCCAGCAGCCTTATAATCAGCCCTCGGGCTAACTATGGCTACACCTTC.

This clonotype was observed a handful of times. V gene TRBV20-1 combines with J gene TRBJ1-6; 8 bases align to TRBD1. The V and J ends lost 5 bases and 3 bases, in that order; junction bases with no gene match: 3. The CDR3 sequence is 14 residues long. Germline V gene data show CDR1 as DFQATT and CDR2 as SNEGSKA (reference sequence). For the CDR3, the DNA is TGCAGTGCTGGAGGACAGGGCTATAATTCACCCCTCCACTTT. Translating it yields CSAGGQGYNSPLHF.

The V and J genes are TRBV19 and TRBJ2-1, with TRBD2 identical over 9 bases. Germline lookup yields CDR1 LNHDA and CDR2 SQIVND (reference sequence). The CDR3 has 15 amino acids. V lost 6 bases to trimming and J lost 2 bases; unmatched junction nucleotides: 5. CDR3 bases: TGTGCCAGTAGGAGCGGGGGGCCCACCTACAATGAGCAGTTCTTC. Protein sequence: CASRSGGPTYNEQFF.

This clonotype was recorded a few times. J is TRBJ1-4 and V is TRBV20-1, with D uncertain. Germline-derived CDR1 and CDR2 are DFQATT and SNEGSKA (reference sequence). V gave up 1 base and J gave up 8 bases, with 14 bases separating them. This CDR3 comprises 14 residues. Here the CDR3 reads CSARVSGAGEKLFF. The CDR3 DNA is TGCAGTGCTAGAGTATCGGGCGCGGGAGAAAAACTGTTTTTT.